Each of the 23 T cell receptor beta chains below was sequenced from the same sample in a study of T-cell memory formation after mild COVID-19. TCRdb independently ran MiXCR on the 5' RACE reads; one entry per CDR3 protein. This table has under 300,000 distinct CDR3 sequences, around a tenth appearing once. Sequencing was done on a sample of PBMCs or a T cell subset sorted from them (not recorded which). These receptors all come from a man in his late teens or twenties who had mild COVID-19 (a few samples of this study predate the infection). Cell type and time point are not known.

The gene calls are TRBV12-3 or TRBV12-4 and TRBJ1-3; D is unclear. V lost 3 bases to trimming and J lost 0 bases, with 30 bases between them. The CDR3 extends over 22 amino acids. CDR3: CASSFESVGVVSTFSSGNTIYF. CDR3 nucleotides: TGTGCCAGCAGTTTTGAGTCTGTCGGGGTCGTATCTACATTTAGCTCTGGAAACACCATATATTTT.

The chain recombines TRBV5-6 with TRBJ2-2; 8 bases are shared with TRBD1. The CDR3 runs to 17 residues. CDR1 is SGHDT, CDR2 YYEEEE, per germline. V lost 4 bases to trimming and J lost 4 bases; unmatched junction nucleotides: 12. The CDR3 DNA reads TGTGCCAGCAGCCGAATCAAAGACAGGGGAATCACCGGGGAGCTGTTTTTT. Its translation: CASSRIKDRGITGELFF. Full variable domain (missing parts from reference TRBV5-6 and TRBJ2-2): DAGVTQSPTHLIKTRGQQVTLRCSPKSGHDTVSWYQQALGQGPQFIFQYYEEEERQRGNFPDRFSGHQFPNYSSELNVNALLLGDSALYLCASSRIKDRGITGELFFGEGSRLTVL.

There are a few counts of this clonotype. This sequence joins TRBV20-1 and TRBJ1-5, with 7 bases aligning to TRBD1. Germline V gene data show CDR1 as DFQATT and CDR2 as SNEGSKA (reference sequence). The junction had 6 bases not matched to a gene; V was cut back by 0 bases and J by 4 bases. This CDR3 contains 15 residues. The CDR3 DNA reads TGCAGTGCTAGAGAGACAGGGAGACATAATCAGCCCCAGCATTTT. Its translation is CSARETGRHNQPQHF.

This clonotype was seen more than once but under ten times. This rearrangement joins TRBV12-3 or TRBV12-4 to TRBJ2-1; D is possibly TRBD1 (6 bases). This CDR3 has 14 residues. With 5 bases removed from V and 9 bases from J, the gap between germline ends came to 17 bases. The CDR3 DNA is TGTGCCAGCAGTCCACGACAGGTCTCCGTTGAGCAGTTCTTC. Its translation: CASSPRQVSVEQFF.

This clonotype was counted at least ten times. The V call is TRBV7-3, the J call TRBJ2-3, with D possibly being TRBD1 or TRBD2 (5 bases each). V was clipped by 3 bases and J by 6 bases, with 16 bases between them. Per germline, CDR1 SGHTA and CDR2 FQGTGA. The CDR3 totals 15 residues. The CDR3 DNA reads TGTGCCAGCAGCTTTGGGGGTTTTAGAAAGGATACGCAGTATTTT. Its translation is CASSFGGFRKDTQYF.

The J gene is TRBJ2-1, the V gene TRBV15; unclear D gene. The germline V and J ends were trimmed by 0 bases and 3 bases, with 6 bases remaining between them. Germline assignment: CDR1 LNHNV and CDR2 YYDKDF (reference sequence). This CDR3 has 14 residues. In DNA form, the CDR3 reads TGTGCCACCAGCAGAGATTTAAGCTACAATGAGCAGTTCTTC. Its translation is CATSRDLSYNEQFF.

DNA for the CDR3: TGTGCCAGCAGTCCTCTAGCACTTCAAGTCGCGCATCAGCCCCAGCATTTT. It is translated as CASSPLALQVAHQPQHF. V gene TRBV12-3 or TRBV12-4 combines with J gene TRBJ1-5; no clear D. Trimming pared 5 bases from V and 5 bases from J, leaving 22 bases between. The CDR3 runs 17 residues.

This clonotype came up a few times. The chain recombines TRBV28 with TRBJ1-1; D is ambiguous. V gave up 5 bases and J gave up 10 bases, with 23 bases separating them. The CDR3 covers 15 residues. The germline V gene has CDR1 MDHEN and CDR2 SYDVKM. The CDR3 DNA sequence: TGTGCCAGCAGTCCGTACCGGGCCTTCGTTTCTCTAGCTTTCTTT. Translation gives CASSPYRAFVSLAFF.

This clonotype was seen only a few times. The chain joins TRBV9 to TRBJ2-5; 8 positions match TRBD2. Germline assignment: CDR1 SGDLS and CDR2 YYNGEE. Losses at the gene ends were 0 bases for V and 4 bases for J; bases not matched to a gene: 5. This CDR3 comprises 15 residues. The DNA of the CDR3 is TGTGCCAGCAGCGTAGTCGGGGGGGCGGCAGAGACCCAGTACTTC. It translates to CASSVVGGAAETQYF.

A few counts support this clonotype. The genes are TRBV5-1 and TRBJ1-3, with D uncertain. The CDR3 loop spans 13 amino acids. In germline, CDR1 is SGHRS, CDR2 YFSETQ. V was cut by 5 bases and J by 5 bases, with 11 bases left in between. The CDR3 DNA sequence: TGCGCCAGCAGTTTCGACGCAAGAAACACCATATATTTT. Translated, it gives CASSFDARNTIYF.

This clonotype has ten or more counts. The V call is TRBV7-9, the J call TRBJ2-1; D unclear. Germline CDR1 and CDR2: SEHNR and FQNEAQ (reference sequence). The V gene lost 5 bases and the J gene lost 8 bases, with 10 bases spanning the gap. This CDR3 has 12 residues. The CDR3 sequence is CASSPIGHEQFF. The CDR3 DNA sequence: TGTGCCAGCAGCCCTATCGGGCATGAGCAGTTCTTC.

This clonotype was counted only a few times. The chain recombines TRBV5-6 with TRBJ2-1; D not certain. CDR1 and CDR2 (germline): SGHDT, YYEEEE. CDR3 length: 14 amino acids. Deletions cut 5 bases from V and 0 bases from J, with 9 bases between. Written as DNA, the CDR3 is TGTGCCAGCAGATTCGGGCCCTCCTACAATGAGCAGTTCTTC. This codes for CASRFGPSYNEQFF.

This clonotype was counted only a few times. This chain connects TRBV10-3 to TRBJ2-2; D is possibly TRBD2 (5 bases). CDR1 and CDR2 (germline): ENHRY, SYGVKD. The CDR3 is 14 amino acids. V dropped 10 bases and J dropped 1 base, with 13 bases sitting between them. CDR3 amino acids: CATWTSMNTGELFF. CDR3 nucleotide sequence: TGTGCCACCTGGACTTCTATGAACACCGGGGAGCTGTTTTTT.

The chain is built from TRBV25-1 and TRBJ2-3; 8 bases match TRBD2. V lost 8 bases to trimming and J lost 6 bases; unmatched junction nucleotides: 13. Looked up from germline, CDR1 is MGHDK and CDR2 is SYGVNS. The CDR3 is 15 amino acids. This CDR3 is CASGSYSGAGDTQYF. CDR3 coding DNA: TGTGCCAGCGGTTCCTATAGCGGGGCAGGGGATACGCAGTATTTT. Complete variable domain (other parts from reference TRBV25-1 and TRBJ2-3): EADIYQTPRYLVIGTGKKITLECSQTMGHDKMYWYQQDPGMELHLIHYSYGVNSTEKGDLSSESTVSRIRTEHFPLTLESARPSHTSQYLCASGSYSGAGDTQYFGPGTRLTVL.

CDR3 loop: CASSTLAGVVTDTQYF. In nucleotides, the CDR3 is TGTGCCAGCAGCACCTTAGCGGGGGTCGTCACAGATACGCAGTATTTT. This chain joins TRBV9 and TRBJ2-3, with 9 bases matching TRBD2. Germline CDR1 reads SGDLS; CDR2 reads YYNGEE. The CDR3 consists of 16 residues. J was trimmed by 2 bases and V by 4 bases; bases with no gene match: 8.

This clonotype was counted a few times. This chain uses TRBV3-2 with TRBJ2-7; TRBD1 is the table's D call, not checked against the DNA. TRBV3-2 is listed as a pseudogene. The CDR3 is made up of 20 amino acids. The CDR3: CASSQERGTERHPLSYEQYV. In DNA form, the CDR3 reads TGTGCCAGCAGCCAAGAACGCGGGACAGAGCGACACCCCCTATCCTACGAGCAGTACGTC.

The V and J genes are TRBV5-4 and TRBJ2-4; D might be TRBD1 (6 bases). Deletions cut 0 bases from V and 6 bases from J, with 10 bases between. The CDR3 sequence is 14 residues long. The germline V gene encodes CDR1 SGHNT and CDR2 YYREEE (reference sequence). The chain's CDR3 is CASSLEQGGNIQYF. CDR3 nucleotide sequence: TGTGCCAGCAGCTTGGAACAGGGCGGAAACATTCAGTACTTC. Using reference TRBV5-4 and TRBJ2-4 for the parts outside the CDR3, the full variable domain is ETGVTQSPTHLIKTRGQQVTLRCSSQSGHNTVSWYQQALGQGPQFIFQYYREEENGRGNFPPRFSGLQFPNYSSELNVNALELDDSALYLCASSLEQGGNIQYFGAGTRLSVL.

The chain recombines TRBV7-9 with TRBJ1-1; 7 bases agree with TRBD1. This CDR3 region has 15 residues. Per germline, CDR1 SEHNR and CDR2 FQNEAQ (reference sequence). V lost 5 bases and J lost 1; bases outside the gene matches: 7. The CDR3 bases are TGTGCCAGCAGCACCAGACAGGGTACGAACACTGAAGCTTTCTTT. Protein sequence: CASSTRQGTNTEAFF.

The chain recombines TRBV7-6 with TRBJ1-3, with 12 bases that match TRBD1. Looked up from germline, CDR1 is SGHVS and CDR2 is FNYEAQ. V dropped 3 bases and J dropped 2; count of bases not matched to a gene: 8. The CDR3 covers 18 residues. CDR3 in DNA: TGTGCCAGCAGCTTTTTAGCCGGGACAGGGGGCACTGGAAACACCATATATTTT. It translates to CASSFLAGTGGTGNTIYF.

At least ten counts were recorded for this clonotype. The rearrangement links TRBV7-2 to TRBJ2-3, with 9 positions matching TRBD2. This CDR3 region has 15 residues. Looked up from germline, CDR1 is SGHTA and CDR2 is FQGNSA. Trimming at V came to 2 bases and at J to 6 bases, leaving 6 bases not matched to a gene. CDR3 DNA: TGTGCCAGCAGCTTAATAGCGGGGGCGGGGGATACGCAGTATTTT. Its protein is CASSLIAGAGDTQYF.

This clonotype was recorded a few times. One end of the junction fails to match germline, which may point to a read error. The chain has TRBV11-2 and TRBJ1-2; D gene ambiguous. The CDR3 runs 14 residues. In germline, CDR1 is SGHAT, CDR2 FQNNGV. In nucleotides, the CDR3 is TGTGCCAGCAGCCTAGATGGCACAGATTATGGCTACACCTTC. Encoded protein: CASSLDGTDYGYTF.

This clonotype was recorded a few times. The chain couples TRBV4-3 to TRBJ2-3, with 7 bases that match TRBD2. The CDR3 covers 15 residues. From germline, CDR1 is LGHNA and CDR2 YSLEER. V gave up 1 base and J gave up 4 bases; unmatched junction bases: 5. In DNA form, the CDR3 reads TGCGCCAGCAGCCAAGTGGCGGGGGTGGCAGATACGCAGTATTTT. As protein: CASSQVAGVADTQYF.

The chain is built from TRBV20-1 and TRBJ2-1; 9 nucleotides line up with TRBD2. With V trimmed by 2 bases and J by 2 bases, 4 bases remained unmatched. The CDR3 extends over 15 amino acids. From germline, CDR1 is DFQATT and CDR2 SNEGSKA (reference sequence). The CDR3, as DNA: TGCAGTGCTAGACCAGCGGGGGGACCCTACAATGAGCAGTTCTTC. Protein sequence: CSARPAGGPYNEQFF.